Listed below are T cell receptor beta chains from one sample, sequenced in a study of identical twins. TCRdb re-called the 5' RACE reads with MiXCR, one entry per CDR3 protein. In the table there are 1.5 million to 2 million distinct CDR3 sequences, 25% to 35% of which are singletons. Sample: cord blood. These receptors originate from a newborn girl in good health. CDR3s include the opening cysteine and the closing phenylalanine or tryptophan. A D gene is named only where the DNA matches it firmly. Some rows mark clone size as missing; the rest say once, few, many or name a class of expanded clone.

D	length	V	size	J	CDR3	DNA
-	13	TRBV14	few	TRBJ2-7	CASSQWQTFEQYF	TGTGCCAGCAGCCAATGGCAGACCTTCGAGCAGTACTTC
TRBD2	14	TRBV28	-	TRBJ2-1	CASSMTSGSDEQFF	TGTGCCAGCAGCATGACTAGCGGGAGCGATGAGCAGTTCTTC
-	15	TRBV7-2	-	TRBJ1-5	CASSLVGVGNQPQHF	TGTGCCAGCAGCTTAGTAGGGGTGGGCAATCAGCCCCAGCATTTT
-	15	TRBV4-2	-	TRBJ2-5	CASSQRLTGGETQYF	TGTGCCAGCAGCCAAAGGCTGACCGGGGGAGAGACCCAGTACTTC
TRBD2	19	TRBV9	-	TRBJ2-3	CASSVGPLGLAGPPDTQYF	TGTGCCAGCAGCGTAGGACCCTTGGGACTAGCGGGGCCTCCAGATACGCAGTATTTT
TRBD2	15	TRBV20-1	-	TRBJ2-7	CSARTAGLGSWEQYF	TGCAGTGCTAGAACCGCGGGACTAGGGAGTTGGGAGCAGTACTTC
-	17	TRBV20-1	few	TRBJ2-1	CSAREVTGVGSYNEQFF	TGCAGTGCTAGAGAGGTGACGGGAGTTGGGTCCTACAATGAGCAGTTCTTC
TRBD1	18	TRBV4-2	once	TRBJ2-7	CASSQDLVTGGRYNEQYF	TGTGCCAGCAGCCAAGATCTTGTAACAGGGGGGAGGTACAATGAGCAGTACTTC
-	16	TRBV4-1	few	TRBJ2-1	CASSQESIGLYNEQFF	TGCGCCAGCAGCCAAGAAAGTATCGGACTTTACAATGAGCAGTTCTTC
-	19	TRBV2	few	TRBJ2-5	CASSDQWGGYQRLQETQYF	TGTGCCAGCAGTGACCAGTGGGGGGGCTATCAAAGGCTGCAAGAGACCCAGTACTTC
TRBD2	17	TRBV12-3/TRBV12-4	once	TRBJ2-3	CASSSPLVAGGTDTQYF	TGTGCCAGCAGTTCCCCCCTAGTGGCGGGAGGGACAGATACGCAGTATTTT
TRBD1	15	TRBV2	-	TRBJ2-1	CASTRQGSSYNEQFF	TGTGCCAGCACCCGACAGGGGAGCTCCTACAATGAGCAGTTCTTC
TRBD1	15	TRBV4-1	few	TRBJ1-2	CASRFIGGGGYGYTF	TGCGCCAGCAGGTTTATAGGAGGGGGCGGCTATGGCTACACCTTC
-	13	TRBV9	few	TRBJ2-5	CASSVGFLDQEYF	TGTGCCAGCAGCGTAGGCTTTTTGGACCAGGAGTACTTC
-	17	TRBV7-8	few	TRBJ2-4	CASSLGSRGLAKNIQYF	TGTGCCAGCAGCTTAGGAAGCAGGGGACTAGCCAAAAACATTCAGTACTTC
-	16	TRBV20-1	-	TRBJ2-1	CSARDWGGLTYNEQFF	TGCAGTGCTAGAGATTGGGGGGGGCTGACCTACAATGAGCAGTTCTTC
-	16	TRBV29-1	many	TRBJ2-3	CSVVGAGTPSTDTQYF	TGCAGCGTTGTGGGGGCAGGGACACCTAGCACAGATACGCAGTATTTT
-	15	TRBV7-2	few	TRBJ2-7	CASSLSPTRIYEQYF	TGTGCCAGCAGCTTAAGTCCGACTAGGATCTACGAGCAGTACTTC
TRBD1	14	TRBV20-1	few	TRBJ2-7	CSATSGTGSYEQYF	TGCAGTGCTACCTCCGGGACAGGGTCCTACGAGCAGTACTTC
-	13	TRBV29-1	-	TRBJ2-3	CSLRPYRADTQYF	TGCAGCTTGCGACCCTACAGGGCAGATACGCAGTATTTT
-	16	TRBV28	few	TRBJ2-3	CASSSYERTDTDTQYF	TGTGCCAGCAGTTCCTACGAGAGGACAGACACAGATACGCAGTATTTT